One and the same sample provided the 31 T cell receptor beta chains below, sequenced in a study of T cell responses to AZD1222 COVID-19 vaccine. Profiled with immunoSEQ multiplex PCR; TCRdb holds only in-frame clones, not every one. The sample lists roughly 190,000 clones; 85% to 95% were seen once. The source material was peripheral blood, sampled on day 0 of AZD1222 vaccination. Source of these receptors: an adult in good health.

Here the CDR3 reads CASSQDPSGGTDTQYF. For the CDR3, the DNA is TGCGCCAGCAGCCAAGATCCTAGCGGGGGCACAGATACGCAGTATTTT. The rearrangement links TRBV4-1 to TRBJ2-3; 9 bases agree with TRBD2. CDR3 length equals 16 residues. V trimming: 0 bases; J trimming: 1 base; junction bases outside the gene matches: 2. Germline V lookup: CDR1 MGHRA, CDR2 YSYEKL.

The CDR3 DNA follows: TGTGCCAGCAGCCGACAGGGCCGAAAACTGTTTTTT. Residues: CASSRQGRKLFF. The chain recombines TRBV6-2 or TRBV6-3 with TRBJ1-4; 7 nucleotides line up with TRBD1. Germline V lookup: CDR1 MNHEY, CDR2 SVGEGT. V lost 6 bases and J lost 10; bases outside the gene matches: 5. The length of the CDR3 is 12 residues.

A note on this clone: This sample includes further DNA sequences coding for the same CDR3. The chain joins TRBV9 to TRBJ2-5; 7 positions agree with TRBD2. The germline V gene has CDR1 SGDLS and CDR2 YYNGEE. V was clipped by 2 bases and J by 2 bases; unmatched bases: 0. The CDR3 loop spans 13 amino acids. The CDR3 loop is CASSVGGQETQYF. The DNA of the CDR3 is TGTGCCAGCAGCGTGGGGGGGCAAGAGACCCAGTACTTC.

This clone was recorded once. V gene TRBV15 combines with J gene TRBJ1-5, with 11 bases matching TRBD1. Germline V gene lookup returns CDR1 LNHNV and CDR2 YYDKDF (reference sequence). V shed 4 bases and J 0 bases; nucleotides not matched to a gene: 8. This CDR3 is built from 18 residues. The CDR3: CATSKGTGGAYSNQPQHF. In nucleotides, the CDR3 is TGTGCCACCAGCAAGGGGACAGGGGGGGCCTATAGCAATCAGCCCCAGCATTTT.

This chain uses TRBV27 with TRBJ1-5; the D gene is possibly TRBD1 (5 bases). The V gene lost 5 bases and the J gene lost 2 bases, with 10 bases spanning the gap. The CDR3 loop spans 14 amino acids. Germline CDR1 is MNHEY and CDR2 is SMNVEV (reference sequence). CDR3 loop: CASSVGVGNQPQHF. CDR3 DNA: TGTGCCAGCAGTGTGGGGGTTGGCAATCAGCCCCAGCATTTT.

V usage is TRBV19 and J usage is TRBJ2-7, with a tentative D call TRBD1 (6 bases). V was shortened by 3 bases and J by 5 bases, with 14 bases between the two germline ends. CDR3 size: 14 residues. CDR1 and CDR2 from the germline V gene are LNHDA and SQIVND (reference sequence). CDR3 loop: CASSIANRADEQYF. CDR3 nucleotide sequence: TGTGCCAGTAGTATCGCAAACAGGGCAGACGAGCAGTACTTC.

The chain uses TRBV9 and TRBJ2-4, with TRBD1 as a possible D gene (5 bases). From germline, CDR1 is SGDLS and CDR2 YYNGEE. The CDR3 totals 16 residues. The V and J ends lost 0 bases and 3 bases respectively, with 13 bases between them. The CDR3 DNA is TGTGCCAGCAGCGTAGCCCAGGGTACGGACAAAAACATTCAGTACTTC. It codes for CASSVAQGTDKNIQYF.

The CDR3 DNA is TGTGCCAGCAGTTATGGGACTGCTGGGGCCAACGTCCTGACTTTC. This sequence encodes CASSYGTAGANVLTF. The chain has TRBV6-2 or TRBV6-3 and TRBJ2-6; TRBD2 might be the D (6 bases). CDR3 size: 15 residues. The V and J ends lost 3 bases and 2 bases respectively, with 8 bases between them. Germline V CDR1 and CDR2: MNHEY, SVGEGT.

CDR3 in DNA: TGTGCCAGCAGGCAACGGGGGAAAACAAGGGGTGAGCAGTTCTTC. It encodes CASRQRGKTRGEQFF. The chain links TRBV7-8 to TRBJ2-1; the D gene is possibly TRBD2 (6 bases). V was clipped by 6 bases and J by 9 bases, with 21 bases between them. The germline CDR1 and CDR2 sequences are SGHVS and FQNEAQ. The CDR3 length is 15 residues.

The CDR3 spells CASSSPASPTGSYGYTF. The CDR3, as DNA: TGTGCCAGCAGTTCCCCCGCCAGCCCGACAGGGAGCTATGGCTACACCTTC. The chain carries TRBV28 and TRBJ1-2, with 7 bases aligning to TRBD1. Germline V lookup: CDR1 MDHEN, CDR2 SYDVKM. J lost 4 bases, V lost 4 bases, and 15 bases had no gene match. The CDR3 runs 17 residues.

The chain carries TRBV6-6 and TRBJ2-1; 10 bases line up with TRBD2. The V gene's germline CDR1 is MNHNY and CDR2 SVGAGI (reference sequence). The CDR3 consists of 14 residues. Unmatched junction bases numbered 4, after V lost 5 bases and J lost 6 bases. Here the CDR3 reads CASSQRGGFNEQFF. Here the CDR3 DNA reads TGTGCCAGCAGTCAGCGGGGGGGCTTCAATGAGCAGTTCTTC.

J is TRBJ1-1 and V is TRBV2; 7 bases agree with TRBD1. The germline V gene encodes CDR1 SNHLY and CDR2 FYNNEI. Germline trimming cut 8 bases from V and 1 base from J; bases unmatched to any gene: 10. The CDR3 is 15 residues long. The CDR3 reads CASSISGQTNTEAFF. In DNA form, the CDR3 reads TGTGCCAGCTCTATCTCGGGACAGACGAACACTGAAGCTTTCTTT.

Only a few counts were recorded for this clone. This chain connects TRBV5-4 to TRBJ1-1, with a tentative D call TRBD1 (5 bases). Trimming removed 4 bases at V and 4 bases at J, with 14 bases between. This CDR3 comprises 14 residues. Looked up from germline, CDR1 is SGHNT and CDR2 is YYREEE (reference sequence). The CDR3 loop is CASSVGRSRTEAFF. DNA of the CDR3: TGTGCCAGCAGCGTGGGACGGTCGCGCACTGAAGCTTTCTTT.

This sequence joins TRBV19 and TRBJ2-5; D remains unclear. There are 12 residues in the CDR3. V lost 3 bases, J lost 5 bases, and 7 bases lay in between. CDR1 and CDR2 from the germline V gene are LNHDA and SQIVND (reference sequence). The DNA for the CDR3 is TGTGCCAGTAGTATCCGGGCGGAGACCCAGTACTTC. Protein: CASSIRAETQYF.

This chain joins TRBV3-1 (or the pseudogene TRBV3-2) and TRBJ2-1; 10 bases line up with TRBD1. The CDR3 length is 15 residues. The germline V gene encodes CDR1 LGHDT and CDR2 YNNKEL (reference sequence). V lost 2 bases and J lost 9; bases outside the gene matches: 7. DNA for the CDR3: TGTGCCAGCAGCCAACGGACAGGGGGTCCGGGTGAGCAGTTCTTC. The encoded protein is CASSQRTGGPGEQFF.

The chain carries TRBV2 and TRBJ2-7; a weak D match, TRBD1 (5 bases). Germline CDR1 and CDR2: SNHLY and FYNNEI. The CDR3 length is 11 residues. V shed 7 bases and J shed 3 bases, with 7 bases lying between them. This CDR3 reads CASKTGYEQYF. CDR3 DNA sequence: TGTGCCAGCAAAACAGGCTACGAGCAGTACTTC.

The J gene is TRBJ1-5, the V gene TRBV2, with D possibly being TRBD1 (5 bases). The CDR3 runs to 16 residues. The germline V gene has CDR1 SNHLY and CDR2 FYNNEI. V dropped 5 bases and J dropped 2 bases, with 16 bases sitting between them. CDR3 coding DNA: TGTGCCAGCAGTCTCGGGGCTAACCGGGGCAATCAGCCCCAGCATTTT. Translating it yields CASSLGANRGNQPQHF.

V and J are TRBV7-2 and TRBJ1-2, with TRBD1 matching over 11 bases. The CDR3 extends over 13 amino acids. V gave up 5 bases and J gave up 5 bases; unmatched junction bases: 1. Per the germline V gene, CDR1 is SGHTA and CDR2 is FQGNSA. CDR3 bases: TGTGCCAGCAGCGGACAGGGGGCATATGGCTACACCTTC. Translated, it gives CASSGQGAYGYTF.

This sequence joins TRBV27 and TRBJ2-7, with 9 bases lining up with TRBD1. CDR1 is MNHEY, CDR2 SMNVEV, per germline (reference sequence). V lost 5 bases and J lost 7; bases outside the gene matches: 12. The CDR3 consists of 15 residues. The CDR3 sequence: CASSPSGQGTGEQYF. Written as DNA, the CDR3 is TGTGCCAGCAGTCCCTCGGGACAGGGCACCGGGGAGCAGTACTTC.

The gene calls are TRBV5-1 and TRBJ1-5, with 9 bases that match TRBD1. V shed 7 bases and J 4 bases; nucleotides not matched to a gene: 6. The CDR3 length is 14 residues. The germline gives CDR1 SGHRS, CDR2 YFSETQ. Here the CDR3 reads CASRETGGNQPQHF. The DNA for the CDR3 is TGCGCCAGCCGCGAGACAGGGGGAAATCAGCCCCAGCATTTT. Using reference TRBV5-1 and TRBJ1-5 for the parts outside the CDR3, the full variable domain is KAGVTQTPRYLIKTRGQQVTLSCSPISGHRSVSWYQQTPGQGLQFLFEYFSETQRNKGNFPGRFSGRQFSNSRSEMNVSTLELGDSALYLCASRETGGNQPQHFGDGTRLSIL.

The chain recombines TRBV6-5 with TRBJ1-2; no firm D call. The CDR3 covers 14 residues. V was cut by 3 bases and J by 2 bases, with 10 bases left in between. Germline CDR1 MNHEY, CDR2 SVGAGI. Written as DNA, the CDR3 is TGTGCCAGCAGTTATGAGGGAGCAAACTATGGCTACACCTTC. Translated: CASSYEGANYGYTF.

The V and J genes are TRBV14 and TRBJ2-7, with D maybe TRBD1 (6 bases). The CDR3 is 16 residues long. From germline, CDR1 is SGHDN and CDR2 FVKESK. Between the trimmed V and J ends, which lost 1 base and 0 bases, there was a span of 13 bases. This CDR3 is CASSQGSTGLSYEQYF. CDR3 DNA sequence: TGTGCCAGCAGCCAAGGGAGCACAGGGCTCTCCTACGAGCAGTACTTC.

The rearrangement uses TRBV3-1 (or the pseudogene TRBV3-2) and TRBJ1-1; no reliable D call. The CDR3 covers 14 residues. Germline assignment: CDR1 LGHDT and CDR2 YNNKEL (reference sequence). V was pared by 0 bases and J by 1 base, with 6 bases between. CDR3 region: CASSQDSRNTEAFF. The CDR3 DNA reads TGTGCCAGCAGCCAAGACAGCCGGAACACTGAAGCTTTCTTT.

This rearrangement joins TRBV6-5 to TRBJ1-4, with D perhaps TRBD1 (5 bases). The V gene lost 2 bases and the J gene lost 3 bases, with 13 bases spanning the gap. This CDR3 is built from 16 residues. The germline gives CDR1 MNHEY, CDR2 SVGAGI. The CDR3 sequence is CASSYDRSNANEKLFF. CDR3 sequence (DNA): TGTGCCAGCAGTTACGACAGATCGAACGCTAATGAAAAACTGTTTTTT.

The count of this clone is one. The chain has TRBV3-1 (or the pseudogene TRBV3-2) and TRBJ2-7, with TRBD2 as a possible D gene (7 bases). CDR3 length: 14 residues. Trimming removed 4 bases from V and 4 bases from J, with 14 bases in between. Germline CDR1 reads LGHDT; CDR2 reads YNNKEL (reference sequence). CDR3 protein: CASSLRGGRYEQYF. CDR3 DNA sequence: TGTGCCAGCAGCCTCCGCGGGGGCAGGTACGAGCAGTACTTC.

The rearrangement joins TRBV2 to TRBJ1-1, with a tentative D call TRBD1 (5 bases). The CDR3 is made up of 14 amino acids. Germline assignment: CDR1 SNHLY and CDR2 FYNNEI. The ends were cut back, 4 bases at V and 7 bases at J, with 16 bases in the middle. This chain's CDR3 is CASSASRDGHEAFF. CDR3 bases: TGTGCCAGCAGTGCGAGCCGGGACGGCCATGAAGCTTTCTTT. Supplemented by reference TRBV2 and TRBJ1-1, the full variable domain reads EPEVTQTPSHQVTQMGQEVILRCVPISNHLYFYWYRQILGQKVEFLVSFYNNEISEKSEIFDDQFSVERPDGSNFTLKIRSTKLEDSAMYFCASSASRDGHEAFFGQGTRLTVV.

The rearrangement links TRBV6-1 to TRBJ1-1; 8 nucleotides agree with TRBD1. Per the germline V gene, CDR1 is MNHNS and CDR2 is SASEGT. The CDR3 runs to 17 residues. V gave up 3 bases and J gave up 1 base; unmatched junction bases: 10. The chain's CDR3 is CASSDPISDRGNTEAFF. The CDR3 DNA sequence: TGTGCCAGCAGTGACCCGATAAGTGACAGGGGGAACACTGAAGCTTTCTTT.

J is TRBJ2-4 and V is TRBV7-9; a weak D match, TRBD1 (5 bases). This CDR3 comprises 15 residues. Germline CDR1 reads SEHNR; CDR2 reads FQNEAQ (reference sequence). The V gene lost 5 bases and the J gene lost 6 bases, with 17 bases spanning the gap. This CDR3 is CASSPKIRVGNIQYF. The DNA of the CDR3 is TGTGCCAGCAGCCCGAAGATCAGGGTGGGAAACATTCAGTACTTC.

This chain connects TRBV4-1 to TRBJ1-5; no definite D call. V lost 1 base and J lost 2, with 15 bases in between. The CDR3 spans 17 residues. Germline CDR1 reads MGHRA; CDR2 reads YSYEKL. The CDR3 loop reads CASSQGAARGGNQPQHF. The CDR3 nucleotides read TGCGCCAGCAGCCAAGGGGCCGCACGAGGAGGCAATCAGCCCCAGCATTTT.

The chain employs TRBV27 and TRBJ2-7; the D is unclear. Germline CDR1 MNHEY, CDR2 SMNVEV (reference sequence). Trimming stripped 5 bases from V and 0 bases from J, with 11 bases between. The length of the CDR3 is 14 residues. In DNA, the CDR3 is TGTGCCAGCAGTCTAACCCGGAACTCCTACGAGCAGTACTTC. It is translated as CASSLTRNSYEQYF.

The chain uses TRBV19 and TRBJ1-2, with a possible D match to TRBD1 (6 bases). The CDR3 covers 13 residues. Germline CDR1 is LNHDA and CDR2 is SQIVND (reference sequence). Trimming cost V 9 bases and J 5 bases, with 16 bases left between them. Written as DNA, the CDR3 is TGTGCCAGCCGCCGCGGGGGCGGATATGGCTACACCTTC. Residues: CASRRGGGYGYTF.